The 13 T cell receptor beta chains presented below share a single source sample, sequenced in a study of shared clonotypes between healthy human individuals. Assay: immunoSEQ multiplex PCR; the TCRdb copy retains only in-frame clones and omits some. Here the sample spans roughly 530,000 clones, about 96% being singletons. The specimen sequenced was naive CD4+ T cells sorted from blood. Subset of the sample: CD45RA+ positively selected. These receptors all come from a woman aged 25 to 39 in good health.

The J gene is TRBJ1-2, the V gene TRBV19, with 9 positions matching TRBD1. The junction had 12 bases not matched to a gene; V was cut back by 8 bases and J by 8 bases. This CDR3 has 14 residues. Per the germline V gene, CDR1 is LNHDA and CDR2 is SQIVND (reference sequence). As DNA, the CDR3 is TGTGCCAGTCGACGGACAGGGGAGGAGTACGGCTACACCTTC. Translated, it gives CASRRTGEEYGYTF.

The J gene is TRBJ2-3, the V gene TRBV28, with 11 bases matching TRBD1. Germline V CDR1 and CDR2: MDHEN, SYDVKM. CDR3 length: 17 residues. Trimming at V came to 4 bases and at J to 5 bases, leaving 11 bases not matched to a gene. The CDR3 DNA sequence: TGTGCCAGCAGTTCACCTCTAGCCGGGACAGGGGGAGATACGCAGTATTTT. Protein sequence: CASSSPLAGTGGDTQYF.

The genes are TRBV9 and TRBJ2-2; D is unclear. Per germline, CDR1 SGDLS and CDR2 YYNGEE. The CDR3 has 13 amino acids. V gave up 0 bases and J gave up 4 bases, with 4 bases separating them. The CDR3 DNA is TGTGCCAGCAGCGTAGGTGTCACCGGGGAGCTGTTTTTT. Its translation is CASSVGVTGELFF. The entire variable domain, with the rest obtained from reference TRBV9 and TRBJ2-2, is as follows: DSGVTQTPKHLITATGQRVTLRCSPRSGDLSVYWYQQSLDQGLQFLIQYYNGEERAKGNILERFSAQQFPDLHSELNLSSLELGDSALYFCASSVGVTGELFFGEGSRLTVL.

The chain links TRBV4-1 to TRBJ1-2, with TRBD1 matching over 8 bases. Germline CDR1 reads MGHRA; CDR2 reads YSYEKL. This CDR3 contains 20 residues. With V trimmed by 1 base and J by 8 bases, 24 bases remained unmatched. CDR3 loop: CASSQVGAENRGSFRRGYTF. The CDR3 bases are TGCGCCAGCAGCCAAGTGGGCGCAGAAAACAGGGGGTCCTTTCGACGGGGCTACACCTTC.

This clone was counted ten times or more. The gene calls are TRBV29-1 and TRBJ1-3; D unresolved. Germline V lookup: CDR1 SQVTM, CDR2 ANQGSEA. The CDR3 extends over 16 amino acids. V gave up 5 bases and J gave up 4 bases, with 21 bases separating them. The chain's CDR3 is CSVIGGQDSFGNTIYF. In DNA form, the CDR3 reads TGCAGCGTTATAGGAGGGCAAGATTCCTTCGGAAACACCATATATTTT.

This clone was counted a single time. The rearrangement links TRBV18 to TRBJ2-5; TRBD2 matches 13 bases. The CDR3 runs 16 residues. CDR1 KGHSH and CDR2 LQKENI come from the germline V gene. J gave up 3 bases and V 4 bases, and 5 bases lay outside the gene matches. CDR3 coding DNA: TGTGCCAGCTCACAAACGGGACTAGCGGGAAAAGAGACCCAGTACTTC. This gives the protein CASSQTGLAGKETQYF.

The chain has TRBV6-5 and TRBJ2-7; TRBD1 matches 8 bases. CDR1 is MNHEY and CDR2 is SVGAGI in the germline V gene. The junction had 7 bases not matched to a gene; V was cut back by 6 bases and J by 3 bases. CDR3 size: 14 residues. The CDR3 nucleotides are TGTGCCAGCAGCCGACAGGGGCCTAACTACGAGCAGTACTTC. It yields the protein CASSRQGPNYEQYF.

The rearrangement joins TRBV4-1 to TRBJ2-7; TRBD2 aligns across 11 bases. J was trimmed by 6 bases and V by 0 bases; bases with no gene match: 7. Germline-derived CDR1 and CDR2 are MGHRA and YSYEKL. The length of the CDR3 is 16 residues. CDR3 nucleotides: TGCGCCAGCAGCCAAGACGCCGTGGGACTAGCGGTCGAGCAGTACTTC. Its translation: CASSQDAVGLAVEQYF.

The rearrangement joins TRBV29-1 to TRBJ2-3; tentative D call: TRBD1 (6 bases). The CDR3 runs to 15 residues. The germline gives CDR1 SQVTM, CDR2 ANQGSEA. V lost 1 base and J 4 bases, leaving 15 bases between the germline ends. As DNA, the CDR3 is TGCAGCGTTGAAGGTTCCCCAGGGGACCCAGATACGCAGTATTTT. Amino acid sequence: CSVEGSPGDPDTQYF.

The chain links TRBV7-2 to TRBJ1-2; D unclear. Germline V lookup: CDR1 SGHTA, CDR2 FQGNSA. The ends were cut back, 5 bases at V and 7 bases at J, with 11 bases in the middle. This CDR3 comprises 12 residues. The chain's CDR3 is CASSRERVGYTF. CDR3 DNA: TGTGCCAGCAGCAGAGAACGGGTTGGCTACACCTTC.

For the CDR3, the DNA is TGTGCCAGCAGTTACCTGCCGGACGCGCATGAGCAGTTCTTC. Protein sequence: CASSYLPDAHEQFF. V and J are TRBV6-5 and TRBJ2-1; no clear D gene. This CDR3 comprises 14 residues. The germline V and J ends were trimmed by 2 bases and 8 bases, with 13 bases remaining between them. Germline lookup yields CDR1 MNHEY and CDR2 SVGAGI.

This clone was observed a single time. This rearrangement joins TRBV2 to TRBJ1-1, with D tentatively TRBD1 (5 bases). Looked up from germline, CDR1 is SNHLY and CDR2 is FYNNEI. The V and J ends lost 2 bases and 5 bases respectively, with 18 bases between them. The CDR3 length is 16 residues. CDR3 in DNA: TGTGCCAGCAGTGAATCGAGTCAGGGCGGTTGGACTGAAGCTTTCTTT. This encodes CASSESSQGGWTEAFF.

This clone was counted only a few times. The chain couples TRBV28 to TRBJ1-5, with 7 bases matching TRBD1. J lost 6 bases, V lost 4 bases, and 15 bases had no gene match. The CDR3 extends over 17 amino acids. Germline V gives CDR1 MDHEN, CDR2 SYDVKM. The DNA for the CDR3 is TGTGCCAGCAGTTCAACCCGCAGGGGGGTGATTAGTCAGCCCCAGCATTTT. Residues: CASSSTRRGVISQPQHF.